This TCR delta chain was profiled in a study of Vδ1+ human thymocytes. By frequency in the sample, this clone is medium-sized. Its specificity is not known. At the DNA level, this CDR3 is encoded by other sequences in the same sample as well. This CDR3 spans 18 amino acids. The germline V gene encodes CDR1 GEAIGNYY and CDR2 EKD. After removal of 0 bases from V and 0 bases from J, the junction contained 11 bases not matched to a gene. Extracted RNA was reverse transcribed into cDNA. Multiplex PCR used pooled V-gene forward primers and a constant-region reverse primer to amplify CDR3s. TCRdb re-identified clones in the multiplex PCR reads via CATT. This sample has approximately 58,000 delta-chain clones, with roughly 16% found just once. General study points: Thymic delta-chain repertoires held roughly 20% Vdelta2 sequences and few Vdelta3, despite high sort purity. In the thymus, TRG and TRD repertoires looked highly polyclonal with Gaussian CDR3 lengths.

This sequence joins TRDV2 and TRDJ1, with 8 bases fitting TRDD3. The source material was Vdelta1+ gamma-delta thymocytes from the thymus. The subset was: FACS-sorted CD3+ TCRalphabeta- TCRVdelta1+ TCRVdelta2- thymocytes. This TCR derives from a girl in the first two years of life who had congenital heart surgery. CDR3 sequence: CACDTGGSWGRYTDKLIF. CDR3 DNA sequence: TGTGCCTGTGACACCGGAGGATCCTGGGGGAGGTACACCGATAAACTCATCTTT.